This TCR beta chain was sequenced in a study of CD8 T cells in ankylosing spondylitis (dated by TCRdb to 2016 to 2017). About the study as a whole: To find TCR variants linked to disease, the study profiled T cell receptor beta repertoires in ankylosing spondylitis patients and healthy donors. The full study cohort comprised about 25 ankylosing spondylitis patients and 110 or so healthy donors. Peripheral blood samples were taken, and synovial fluid was additionally collected from ankylosing spondylitis patients. Results the study describes overall, beyond this receptor: Some TCR beta motif variants had previously been reported in synovial fluid and blood of reactive arthritis patients, which suggested common disease-initiation mechanisms. Blood from ankylosing spondylitis patients appeared to be characterized by a TCR beta motif composed of several highly homologous amino acid variants. A CD8+ phenotype was shown by the disease-linked clones, which were found at relatively low frequencies in peripheral blood. Significant enrichment of the disease-linked clones was reported in matched synovial fluid samples from ankylosing spondylitis patients.

Data came from an Illumina HiSeq 2500. TCR beta libraries were prepared by quantitative 5'-RACE with molecular barcodes. As for the authors' bioinformatics: Disease-linked TCR variants were identified with a new computational method built on a probabilistic model of VDJ rearrangement. TCRdb took the public reads, trimmed them with fastp at Q25, ran MiXCR for clone calling and kept in-frame beta chains. Rows are combined by CDR3 protein, so each entry shows the most common genes and DNA. V and J calls and clone size were set by TCRdb, not the authors. Here the sample has about 220,000 distinct CDR3 sequences; about 7.3% occur a single time. Of the sample, around 14% falls within the top ten clones. Deletion took 4 bases off V and 6 bases off J, with a span of 14 bases between the germline ends. CDR1 and CDR2 were assigned from the germline V gene (reference sequence) as MNHEY and SMNVEV. From its cysteine to its phenylalanine, the CDR3 spans 14 amino acids. Only the CDR3 DNA is retained, 42 bases long and in frame from the first base.

This clonotype showed up many times. Its cognate antigen has yet to be identified. Per-base qualities were not stored, and no clone one base away is much larger. Sequenced material: blood, either unsorted or a sorted T cell fraction (not recorded which). The V gene is TRBV27 and the J gene is TRBJ2-3; tentative D gene TRBD2, with 5 bases matching. This receptor was identified in a male donor with ankylosing spondylitis. The sequenced DNA is TGTGCCAGCAGTTACTTCGGACTGCGGGATACGCAGTATTTT. It is translated as CASSYFGLRDTQYF.